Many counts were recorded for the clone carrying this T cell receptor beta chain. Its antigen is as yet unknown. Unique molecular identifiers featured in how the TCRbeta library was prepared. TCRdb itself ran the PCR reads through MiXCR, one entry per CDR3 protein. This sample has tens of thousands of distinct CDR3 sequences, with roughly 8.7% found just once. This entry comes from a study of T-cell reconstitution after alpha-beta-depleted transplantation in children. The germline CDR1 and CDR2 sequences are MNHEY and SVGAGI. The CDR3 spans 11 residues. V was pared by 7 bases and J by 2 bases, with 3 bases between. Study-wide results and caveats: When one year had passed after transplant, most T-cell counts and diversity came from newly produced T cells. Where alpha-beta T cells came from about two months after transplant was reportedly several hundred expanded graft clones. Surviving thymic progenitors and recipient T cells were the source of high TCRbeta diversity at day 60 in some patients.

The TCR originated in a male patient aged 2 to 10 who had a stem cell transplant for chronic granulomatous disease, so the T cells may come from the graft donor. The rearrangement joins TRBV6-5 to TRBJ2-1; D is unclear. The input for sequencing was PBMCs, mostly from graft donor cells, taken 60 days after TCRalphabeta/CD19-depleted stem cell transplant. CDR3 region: CASMAYNEQFF. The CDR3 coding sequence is TGTGCCAGCATGGCCTACAATGAGCAGTTCTTC.